Below, 5 T cell receptor beta chains from the same sample are listed, as sequenced in a study of blood T cell repertoires in COVID-19. Using immunoSEQ multiplex PCR, the repertoire was profiled, and TCRdb retains in-frame clones only, with some absent. The repertoire holds around 450,000 clones, with about 90% as singletons. The sequenced sample was PBMCs or T cells enriched from blood (not recorded which). The source is a young man who had recovered from COVID-19.

The V and J genes are TRBV5-4 and TRBJ2-5; weak D call: TRBD2 (5 bases). This CDR3 has 13 residues. V lost 2 bases and J lost 5, with 10 bases in between. Per the germline V gene, CDR1 is SGHNT and CDR2 is YYREEE (reference sequence). The CDR3 sequence: CASSFVRGETQYF. The CDR3 coding sequence is TGTGCCAGCAGCTTCGTCCGAGGGGAGACCCAGTACTTC. The full variable domain, its missing parts supplied by reference TRBV5-4 and TRBJ2-5, is ETGVTQSPTHLIKTRGQQVTLRCSSQSGHNTVSWYQQALGQGPQFIFQYYREEENGRGNFPPRFSGLQFPNYSSELNVNALELDDSALYLCASSFVRGETQYFGPGTRLLVL.

The chain is built from TRBV27 and TRBJ2-1, with a weak D call TRBD1 (5 bases). Germline V gene sequence: CDR1 MNHEY, CDR2 SMNVEV (reference sequence). The V gene lost 2 bases and the J gene lost 8 bases, with 13 bases spanning the gap. This CDR3 has 14 amino acids. CDR3 nucleotides: TGTGCCAGCAGTTTAAAGTGGGAAGGGGATGAGCAGTTCTTC. Amino acid sequence: CASSLKWEGDEQFF.

The V gene is TRBV10-1, the J gene TRBJ2-2; 13 bases are a match to TRBD2. Germline lookup yields CDR1 WNHNN and CDR2 SYGVQD (reference sequence). V was clipped by 6 bases and J by 2 bases; unmatched bases: 12. The CDR3 loop spans 19 amino acids. The CDR3 nucleotides are TGCGCCAGCAGCCCCATCCGGCGACTAGCGGGAGGTAACACCGGGGAGCTGTTTTTT. It encodes CASSPIRRLAGGNTGELFF.

The chain has TRBV24-1 and TRBJ2-1; the match to TRBD2 covers 10 bases. In germline, CDR1 is KGHDR, CDR2 SFDVKD. After removal of 3 bases from V and 4 bases from J, the junction contained 5 bases not matched to a gene. The CDR3 runs to 16 residues. The CDR3 region is CATSDPELAGYNEQFF. Here the CDR3 DNA reads TGTGCCACCAGTGATCCCGAACTAGCGGGATACAATGAGCAGTTCTTC.

The rearrangement links TRBV9 to TRBJ1-2, with no clear D. The V gene lost 3 bases and the J gene lost 0 bases, with 9 bases spanning the gap. This CDR3 is 14 amino acids long. Germline V gene sequence: CDR1 SGDLS, CDR2 YYNGEE. CDR3 region: CASSGQIANYGYTF. The CDR3, as DNA: TGTGCCAGCAGCGGGCAGATTGCTAACTATGGCTACACCTTC. The variable domain in full, with the rest retrieved from reference TRBV9 and TRBJ1-2, is DSGVTQTPKHLITATGQRVTLRCSPRSGDLSVYWYQQSLDQGLQFLIQYYNGEERAKGNILERFSAQQFPDLHSELNLSSLELGDSALYFCASSGQIANYGYTFGSGTRLTVV.